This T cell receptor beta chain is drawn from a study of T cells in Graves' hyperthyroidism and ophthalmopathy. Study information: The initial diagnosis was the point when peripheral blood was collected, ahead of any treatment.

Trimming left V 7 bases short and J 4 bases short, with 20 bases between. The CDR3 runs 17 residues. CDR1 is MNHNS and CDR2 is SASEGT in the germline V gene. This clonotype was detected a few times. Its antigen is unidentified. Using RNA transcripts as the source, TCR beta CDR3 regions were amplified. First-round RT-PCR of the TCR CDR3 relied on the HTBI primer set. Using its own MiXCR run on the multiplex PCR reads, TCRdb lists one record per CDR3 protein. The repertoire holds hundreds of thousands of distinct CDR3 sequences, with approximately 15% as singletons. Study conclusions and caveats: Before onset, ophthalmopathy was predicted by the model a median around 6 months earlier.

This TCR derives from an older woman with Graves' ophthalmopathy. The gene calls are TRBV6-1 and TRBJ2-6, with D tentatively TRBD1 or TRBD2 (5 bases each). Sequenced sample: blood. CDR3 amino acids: CASIDPWGNSGANVLTF. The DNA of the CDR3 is TGTGCCAGCATTGATCCCTGGGGGAATTCAGGGGCCAACGTCCTGACTTTC.